Listed here is a single T cell receptor beta chain. Its specificity is unknown. The data originate from a study of T cell responses to AZD1222 COVID-19 vaccine. General study points: The study identified only a handful of AZD1222 recipients as seropositive at baseline. As reported, nearly half of all spike-specific TCRs target variant regions that are unmutated. Repertoires in all cases were sampled only once the peak T cell response had passed.

Germline loops: CDR1 SGHRS, CDR2 YFSETQ. Trimming removed 0 bases from V and 0 bases from J, with 12 bases in between. This CDR3 comprises 16 residues. Generated by immunoSEQ multiplex PCR, the TCRdb table keeps only in-frame clones and is missing some. In the table there are 120,000 or so clones, roughly 91% of which are singletons. The sequencing here drew on peripheral blood, taken on day 0 of AZD1222 vaccination. This sequence was found in an adult in good health. The chain recombines TRBV5-1 with TRBJ1-1; D unclear. CDR3 DNA sequence: TGCGCCAGCAGCTTGGTGGGGATAGGTTTGAACACTGAAGCTTTCTTT. It specifies CASSLVGIGLNTEAFF.